This TCR beta chain was identified during a study of beta chain features in type 1 diabetes (dated by TCRdb to 2017 to 2018). With regard to the full study: Mean age, gender distribution, total cell number and subset yield were not different between patients and healthy donors. A total of under 120,000,000 sorted cells were examined across all samples, and RNA yield correlated strongly with the number of cells per subset. The study compared TCRB repertoires of sorted circulating CD4+ T cell subsets between recently diagnosed type 1 diabetes patients and matched healthy donors. Regulatory and stem cell-like memory subsets were isolated from only 8 patients and roughly 8 healthy donors, whereas naive and central memory subsets came from all 30 or so donors.

The High Capacity cDNA Reverse Transcription Kit was used to reverse transcribe all of the isolated RNA, meaning that expressed TCRB transcripts were what got sequenced. Deep immunoSEQ sequencing was performed on naive, central memory and regulatory T cell samples, with an average of around 3.5 million total reads per sample. Sorted cells were lysed in RLT buffer, and RNA was extracted using DNase-treated RNeasy Micro or Mini kits according to cell number. Each cell subset was processed on its own to prevent cross-contamination, while patient and healthy donor samples were processed together. Using the immunoSEQ multiplex PCR, TCRB sequences were amplified from cDNA into 87-bp fragments spanning the CDR3 region. Sequencing of the amplicons was performed on the Illumina HiSeq platform. The study's own analysis went as follows. Synthetic template baselines were used to correct PCR bias computationally, reads within Hamming distance 2 were collapsed, and singletons that could not be merged were discarded. Reads were aligned to IMGT to assign V, D and J genes, CDR3 length, and insertions or deletions at six rearrangement sites. Within each subset, clonotype counts were normalized to sorted cell number, after which true diversity and Gini coefficients were computed with the tcR R package. The overlap coefficient, calculated on TCRB nucleotide sequences, was used to measure repertoire sharing. TCRdb holds this immuneACCESS table with in-frame rearrangements only. Some clones are missing; in checked studies, unresolved V genes explain under half, and the rest has no known cause. V, J and clone size reflect that table, while D and trimming were determined from the DNA. This sample is represented by fewer than 400,000 clones; 7% to 9% of them were singletons. Less than 0.45% of the sample is in the top ten clones.

From each donor, a single peripheral blood sample of around 120 mL on average was drawn into heparinised tubes. A BD FACSAria II was used to sort naive, central memory, regulatory and stem cell-like memory CD4+ T cells with a panel that included CD45RO, CCR7, CD25, CD127, CD95 and CD27. All sorted populations exceeded 98% purity. PBMCs were separated immediately by Lymphoprep density gradient centrifugation and were stained directly, without being cultured. So that batch effects would be minimized, each experiment stained and sorted samples in pairs, pairing one healthy donor with one patient. The junction carries 18 bases between V and J, which are trimmed by 6 bases and 1 base respectively. The CDR3 spans 16 residues, from the cysteine through the phenylalanine. Only CDR3 DNA is held: 48 bases, read in frame from base 1. For CDR1 and CDR2, the germline V gene lists SGHTA and FQGTGA. The investigation overall reported the following: Naive, central memory and regulatory TCRB repertoires appeared to be more alike among patients than among healthy donors. A moderate but significant shortening of TCRB CDR3 length was observed in type 1 diabetes patients in all four CD4+ subsets. Patients with type 1 diabetes made fewer insertions and deleted more nucleotides at VDJ recombination sites, implying thymic rearrangement abnormalities. Because the HLA sub-analyses included only small numbers of individuals, any influence of HLA type on TCRB rearrangement was left unresolved. Shorter templates might have been favored by PCR, but patient and control samples were amplified and corrected together, so both groups would have been affected equally by any skew. Because cDNA rather than genomic DNA was sequenced, highly expressing activated cells could have been over-represented, although no difference in activation and CD3 levels was found between groups.

To note about this clone: Which antigen it targets is not known. Base qualities are not provided; no much larger clone lies one nucleotide away.

The sample comprised central memory CD4+ T cells from blood. The clonotype originates from a woman between 18 and 29 years old in good health. This receptor chain uses TRBV7-3 and TRBJ1-1, and perhaps TRBD1 as D gene, on 5 matching bases. CDR3 reads: CASRKRPGPTNTEAFF. The DNA sequence reads TGTGCCAGCAGAAAAAGGCCGGGACCCACGAACACTGAAGCTTTCTTT.